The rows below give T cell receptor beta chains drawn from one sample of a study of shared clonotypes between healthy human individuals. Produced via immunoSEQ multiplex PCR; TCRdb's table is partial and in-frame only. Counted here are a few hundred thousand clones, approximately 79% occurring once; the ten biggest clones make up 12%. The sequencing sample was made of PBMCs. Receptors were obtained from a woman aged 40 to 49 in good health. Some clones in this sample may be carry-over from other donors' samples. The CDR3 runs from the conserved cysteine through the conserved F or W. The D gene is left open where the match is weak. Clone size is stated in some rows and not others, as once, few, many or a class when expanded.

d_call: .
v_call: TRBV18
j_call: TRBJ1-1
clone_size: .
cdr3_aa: CASCEGESTEAFF
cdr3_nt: TGTGCCAGCTGTGAAGGGGAGAGCACTGAAGCTTTCTTT

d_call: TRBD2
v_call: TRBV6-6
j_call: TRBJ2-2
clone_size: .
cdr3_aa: CATRGLVKAGELFF
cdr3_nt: TGTGCCACCAGGGGACTAGTTAAAGCCGGGGAGCTGTTTTTT

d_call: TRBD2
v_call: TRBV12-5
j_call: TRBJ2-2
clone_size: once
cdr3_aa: CASGALLAGVNTGELFF
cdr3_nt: TGTGCTAGTGGTGCCCTCCTAGCGGGAGTTAATACCGGGGAGCTGTTTTTT

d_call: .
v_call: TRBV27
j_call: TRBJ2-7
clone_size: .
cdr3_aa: CASSSTGPTYEQYF
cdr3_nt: TGTGCCAGCAGTTCGACAGGACCCACCTACGAGCAGTACTTC

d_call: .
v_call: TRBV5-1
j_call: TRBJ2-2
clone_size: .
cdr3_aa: CASSLGQRGELFF
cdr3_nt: TGCGCCAGCAGCTTGGGGCAACGCGGGGAGCTGTTTTTT

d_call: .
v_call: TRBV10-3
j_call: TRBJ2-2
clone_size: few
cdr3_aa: CAISRNTNTGELFF
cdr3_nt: TGTGCCATCAGCCGTAATACGAACACCGGGGAGCTGTTTTTT

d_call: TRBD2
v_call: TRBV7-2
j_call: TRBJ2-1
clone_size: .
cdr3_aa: CASSGTTSSYNEQFF
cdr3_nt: TGTGCCAGCTCCGGGACTACAAGCTCCTACAATGAGCAGTTCTTC

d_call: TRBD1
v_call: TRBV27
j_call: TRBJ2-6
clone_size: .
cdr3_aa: CASSDLGGGANVLTF
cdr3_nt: TGTGCCAGCAGTGACCTAGGGGGCGGGGCCAACGTCCTGACTTTC

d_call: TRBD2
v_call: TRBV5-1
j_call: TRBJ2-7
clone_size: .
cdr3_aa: CASSGTSGNEQYF
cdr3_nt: TGCGCCAGCAGCGGGACTAGCGGGAACGAGCAGTACTTC

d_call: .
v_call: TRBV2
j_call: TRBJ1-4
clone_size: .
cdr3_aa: CASRYEIDEKLFF
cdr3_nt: TGTGCCAGCAGGTACGAGATTGATGAAAAACTGTTTTTT

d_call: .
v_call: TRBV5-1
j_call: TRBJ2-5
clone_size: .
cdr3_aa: CASSLRANGETQYF
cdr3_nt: TGCGCCAGCAGCTTGCGGGCCAACGGGGAGACCCAGTACTTC

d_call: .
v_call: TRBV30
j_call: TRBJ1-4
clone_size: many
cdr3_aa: CAWSGGQLDNEKLFF
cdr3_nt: TGTGCCTGGAGTGGTGGACAGCTTGATAATGAAAAACTGTTTTTT

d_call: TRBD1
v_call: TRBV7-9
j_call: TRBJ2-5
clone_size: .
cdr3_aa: CASSLTWDRGPGLQETQYF
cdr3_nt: TGTGCCAGCAGCTTAACGTGGGACAGGGGACCGGGACTCCAAGAGACCCAGTACTTC

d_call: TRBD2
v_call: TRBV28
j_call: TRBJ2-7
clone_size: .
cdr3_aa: CASSFATSGLYEQYF
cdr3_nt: TGTGCCAGCAGTTTCGCTACTAGCGGGCTATACGAGCAGTACTTC

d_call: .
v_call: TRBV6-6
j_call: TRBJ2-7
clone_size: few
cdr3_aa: CASTPRVTPGSEQYF
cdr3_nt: TGTGCCAGCACCCCTCGGGTGACACCGGGTTCCGAGCAGTACTTC

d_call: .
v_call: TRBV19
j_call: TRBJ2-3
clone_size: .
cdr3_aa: CASRTSSAITDTQYF
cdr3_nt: TGTGCCAGTAGAACATCTAGCGCAATCACAGATACGCAGTATTTT

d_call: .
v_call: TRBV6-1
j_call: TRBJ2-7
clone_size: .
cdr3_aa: CASSEFYEQYF
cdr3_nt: TGTGCCAGCAGTGAATTTTACGAGCAGTACTTC

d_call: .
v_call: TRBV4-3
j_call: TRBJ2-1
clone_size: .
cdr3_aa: CASSQGYREGSYNEQFF
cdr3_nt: TGCGCCAGCAGCCAAGGGTACAGGGAAGGTTCCTACAATGAGCAGTTCTTC

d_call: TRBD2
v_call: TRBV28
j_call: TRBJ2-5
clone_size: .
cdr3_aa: CASSASLAGEGTQYF
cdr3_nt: TGTGCCAGCAGTGCCTCACTAGCGGGAGAGGGTACCCAGTACTTC

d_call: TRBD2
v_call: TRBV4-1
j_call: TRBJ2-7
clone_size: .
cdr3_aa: CASSQDWGAGSSYEQYF
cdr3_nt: TGCGCCAGCAGCCAAGATTGGGGAGCGGGGAGCTCCTACGAGCAGTACTTC

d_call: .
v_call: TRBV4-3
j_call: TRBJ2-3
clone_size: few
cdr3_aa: CASSQDPSQEVDTQYF
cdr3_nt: TGCGCCAGCAGCCAGGACCCCTCTCAAGAGGTAGATACGCAGTATTTT

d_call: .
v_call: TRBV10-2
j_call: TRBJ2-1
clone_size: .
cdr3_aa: CASTDQRSYNEQFF
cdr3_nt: TGCGCCAGCACGGACCAGCGGTCTTACAATGAGCAGTTCTTC

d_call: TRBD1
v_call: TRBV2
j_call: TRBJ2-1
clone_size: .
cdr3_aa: CASSVDRGRGSYNEQFF
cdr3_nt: TGTGCCAGCAGTGTAGACAGGGGGCGAGGATCCTACAATGAGCAGTTCTTC

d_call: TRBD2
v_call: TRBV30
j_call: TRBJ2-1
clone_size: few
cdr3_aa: CAWSVGLAGEQFF
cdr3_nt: TGTGCCTGGAGTGTAGGACTAGCCGGGGAGCAGTTCTTC

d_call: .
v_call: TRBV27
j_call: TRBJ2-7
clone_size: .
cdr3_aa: CASSLSATRVEQYF
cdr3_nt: TGTGCCAGCAGTTTATCGGCAACTAGGGTCGAGCAGTACTTC

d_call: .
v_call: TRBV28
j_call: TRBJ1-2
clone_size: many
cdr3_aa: CASSFSQRDYGYTF
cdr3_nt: TGTGCCAGCAGTTTCTCACAGAGAGACTATGGCTACACCTTC

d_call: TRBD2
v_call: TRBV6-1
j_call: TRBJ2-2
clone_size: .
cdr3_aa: CASSATSGSSWPGELFF
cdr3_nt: TGTGCCAGCAGTGCGACTAGCGGGAGCTCCTGGCCCGGGGAGCTGTTTTTT

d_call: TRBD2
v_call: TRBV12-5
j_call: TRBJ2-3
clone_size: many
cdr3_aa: CASGLTAGGPDTQYF
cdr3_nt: TGTGCTAGTGGTTTGACAGCGGGAGGGCCGGATACGCAGTATTTT

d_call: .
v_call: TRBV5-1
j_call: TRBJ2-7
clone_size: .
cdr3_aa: CASSLAGTLEQYF
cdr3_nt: TGCGCCAGCAGCTTGGCCGGGACTCTTGAGCAGTACTTC

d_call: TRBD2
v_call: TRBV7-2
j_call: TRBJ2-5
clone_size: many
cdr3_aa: CASSPASGIQETQYF
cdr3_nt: TGTGCCAGCAGCCCTGCTAGCGGGATCCAAGAGACCCAGTACTTC

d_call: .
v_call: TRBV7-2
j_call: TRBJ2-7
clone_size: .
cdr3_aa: CASSFRTLRGEQYF
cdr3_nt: TGTGCCAGCAGCTTCAGGACTCTACGGGGCGAGCAGTACTTC

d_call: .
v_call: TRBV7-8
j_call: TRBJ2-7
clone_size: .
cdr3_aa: CASSPRGASSYEQYF
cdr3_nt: TGTGCCAGCAGCCCCCGAGGGGCTAGCTCCTACGAGCAGTACTTC

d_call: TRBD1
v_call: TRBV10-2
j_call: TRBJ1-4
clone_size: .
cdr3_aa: CASSRTGGGEKLFF
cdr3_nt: TGCGCCAGCAGCAGGACAGGGGGCGGGGAAAAACTGTTTTTT

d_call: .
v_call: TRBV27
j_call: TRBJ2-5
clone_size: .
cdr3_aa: CASRPVGEETQYF
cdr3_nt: TGTGCCAGCAGGCCCGTCGGGGAAGAGACCCAGTACTTC

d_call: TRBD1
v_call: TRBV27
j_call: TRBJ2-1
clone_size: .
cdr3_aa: CASSPRTGGNNEQFF
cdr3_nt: TGTGCCAGCAGTCCCCGGACAGGGGGAAACAATGAGCAGTTCTTC

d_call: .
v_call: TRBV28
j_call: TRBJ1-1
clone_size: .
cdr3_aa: CASSFPQGSSTEAFF
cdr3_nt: TGTGCCAGCAGTTTTCCACAGGGATCATCCACTGAAGCTTTCTTT

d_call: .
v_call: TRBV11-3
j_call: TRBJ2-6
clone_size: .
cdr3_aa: CASSLGRSGANVLTF
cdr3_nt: TGTGCCAGCAGCTTGGGGCGCTCTGGGGCCAACGTCCTGACTTTC

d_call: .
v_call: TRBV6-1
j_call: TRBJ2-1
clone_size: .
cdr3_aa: CASGTGAGWEQFF
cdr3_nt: TGTGCCAGCGGAACCGGCGCCGGGTGGGAGCAGTTCTTC

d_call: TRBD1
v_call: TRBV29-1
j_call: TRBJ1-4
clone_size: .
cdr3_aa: CSVDKGQGRGGGEKLFF
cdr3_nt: TGCAGCGTTGACAAGGGACAGGGACGGGGCGGGGGTGAAAAACTGTTTTTT

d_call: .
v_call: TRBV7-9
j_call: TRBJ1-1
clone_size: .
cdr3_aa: CASSLLTGGTEAFF
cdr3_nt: TGTGCCAGCAGCTTACTTACAGGAGGCACTGAAGCTTTCTTT

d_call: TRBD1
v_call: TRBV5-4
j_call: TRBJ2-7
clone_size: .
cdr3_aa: CASSQRTGTVYEQYF
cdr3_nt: TGTGCCAGCAGCCAGCGAACAGGGACAGTCTACGAGCAGTACTTC